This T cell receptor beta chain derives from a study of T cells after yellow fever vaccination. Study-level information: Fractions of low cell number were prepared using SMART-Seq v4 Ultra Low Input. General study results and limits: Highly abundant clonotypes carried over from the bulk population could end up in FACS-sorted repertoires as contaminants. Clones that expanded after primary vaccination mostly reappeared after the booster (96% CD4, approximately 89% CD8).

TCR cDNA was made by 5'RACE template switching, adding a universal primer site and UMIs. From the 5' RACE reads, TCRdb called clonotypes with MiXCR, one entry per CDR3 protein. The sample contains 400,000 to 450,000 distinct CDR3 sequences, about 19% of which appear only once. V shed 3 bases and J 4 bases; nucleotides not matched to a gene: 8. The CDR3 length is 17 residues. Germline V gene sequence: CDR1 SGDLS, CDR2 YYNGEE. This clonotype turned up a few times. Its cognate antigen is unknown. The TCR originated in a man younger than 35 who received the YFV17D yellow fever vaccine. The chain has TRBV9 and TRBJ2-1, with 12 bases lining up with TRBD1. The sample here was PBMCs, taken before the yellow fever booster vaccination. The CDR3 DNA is TGTGCCAGCAGCGGACCGGGACAGGGGGCCGTTTACAATGAGCAGTTCTTC. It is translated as CASSGPGQGAVYNEQFF. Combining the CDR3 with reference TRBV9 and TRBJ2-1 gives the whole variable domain DSGVTQTPKHLITATGQRVTLRCSPRSGDLSVYWYQQSLDQGLQFLIQYYNGEERAKGNILERFSAQQFPDLHSELNLSSLELGDSALYFCASSGPGQGAVYNEQFFGPGTRLTVL.